This entry describes one T cell receptor beta chain. Antigen: not known. Splitting the CD4+ cells yielded a CD45RA+ naive subset and a CD45RA-negative memory subset. This record belongs to a study of shared clonotypes between healthy human individuals. Overall study findings and caveats: Naive subsets typically showed greater estimated richness than memory subsets.

Measured with immunoSEQ multiplex PCR; TCRdb has only the in-frame clones, and not every one. The repertoire holds about 1.5 million clones, with roughly 97% as singletons. V lost 6 bases and J lost 3; bases outside the gene matches: 9. The CDR3 covers 15 residues. Germline assignment: CDR1 SEHNR and CDR2 FQNEAQ (reference sequence). The receptor was derived from a young man in good health. Sequencing was done on a sample of naive CD4+ T cells sorted from blood. Subset specified: CD45RA+ positively selected. The rearrangement joins TRBV7-9 to TRBJ2-7; 9 bases line up with TRBD1. The CDR3 protein is CASSQEPGQGYEQYF. The CDR3 DNA reads TGTGCCAGCAGTCAGGAACCGGGACAGGGCTACGAGCAGTACTTC.